This T cell receptor beta chain came from a study of cytomegalovirus exposure and HLA in healthy donors. Study findings and constraints: Cytomegalovirus-associated TCR beta chains were listed, numbering 150 to 200. The classifier reportedly diagnosed cytomegalovirus status with high sensitivity and specificity.

Germline CDR1 is SGHNT and CDR2 is YENEEA. The CDR3 runs 16 residues. The ends lost 5 bases at V and 3 bases at J; junction bases unmatched: 10. A word on this clone: Its target is not known.

The donors were part of the 120-subject validation cohort, which stood apart from the roughly 670-subject first cohort. The protocol was immunoSEQ multiplex PCR, while the TCRdb copy is restricted to in-frame clones and leaves out a portion. The sample lists roughly 140,000 clones, roughly 91% occurring once. The sequence was obtained from a woman aged 18-35 years in good health and CMV-seropositive. The sample taken for sequencing was PBMCs. J is TRBJ2-1 and V is TRBV11-3, with 7 bases that match TRBD1. In DNA, the CDR3 is TGTGCCAGCAGCACGAGGGACAGCTCCCACTACAATGAGCAGTTCTTC. Its protein is CASSTRDSSHYNEQFF.